This T cell receptor beta chain was identified in a study of CD8+ T cells in alopecia areata (dated by TCRdb to 2017 to 2018). With respect to the entire study: Treated patients were enrolled in an open-label pilot trial of oral tofacitinib, 5 to 10 mg twice daily, for moderate-to-severe alopecia areata. Tofacitinib was administered for 6 to 18 months, and 6 months of follow-up off drug were then conducted to assess delayed response and recurrence. In both human patients and the C3H/HeJ mouse model, the study applied high-throughput TCRbeta sequencing to look at T cell clonal expansion in alopecia areata. Human TCRbeta sequencing covered scalp tissue and sorted CD4+ and CD8+ peripheral blood T cells from patchy and totalis/universalis alopecia areata patients and healthy controls. Biopsies were taken from tofacitinib-treated patients at baseline and again at 4 and 24 weeks into treatment, and several of those patients also had a later scalp biopsy. Clonality in the scalp was compared among normal scalp (n=4), patchy alopecia areata scalp (n=8), and alopecia totalis/universalis scalp (n=8). RNA came from the PAXgene miRNA kit for fixed scalp, the miRNeasy kit for PBMCs, and the RNeasy kit for mouse skin. Amplification of TCRbeta CDR3 regions was done by immunoSEQ multiplex PCR using 35 Vbeta forward primers and 13 Jbeta reverse primers.

V is pruned by 3 bases and J by 9 bases, leaving 16 bases of the junction without a gene match. Inclusive of the bounding cysteine and phenylalanine, the CDR3 is 16 residues long. Of all the DNA, just the CDR3 is kept, 48 bases in frame from base 1. From the germline V gene (reference sequence), CDR1 is GTSNPN and CDR2 is SVGIG. What the study reported, not specific to this receptor: Unlike mouse skin, which is dominated by gammadelta T cells, normal human skin has resident alphabeta T cells that are also sequenced, and this complicates analysis of the scalp TCR repertoire. Compared with normal scalp, lesional scalp, particularly in alopecia totalis/universalis, had higher clonality and more expanded CD8+ clones, which suggests antigenic drive. Compared with mice, TCR sequences shared between patients were less clear, possibly partly because of HLA diversity across the patient population.

In the paper's terms, the time point label means: baseline before oral tofacitinib. Peripheral blood and lesional scalp punch biopsies were obtained from patients with alopecia areata. After PBMCs were isolated by density centrifugation and stained for CD3, CD4 and CD8, a FACSAria was used to sort CD4+ and CD8+ T cells. Library preparation employed the immunoSEQ multiplex PCR assay. RNA was extracted from all samples and reverse transcribed into cDNA as template for TCR sequencing. SuperScript III was used to make first-strand cDNA, primed with a 2:1 mix of oligo-dT and random hexamers. A synthetic immune receptor repertoire was used to gauge amplification bias, and whatever bias remained was removed computationally. The authors processed their data as follows. Raw reads were preprocessed to remove errors, and CDR3 was defined according to IMGT conventions as the region from the conserved cysteine to phenylalanine. Clonality was computed as 1 minus the Shannon entropy, with the entropy normalized by log2 of the number of productive unique TCRs. CD4 or CD8 identity of scalp clones was inferred by cross-referencing scalp TCRbeta sequences with sorted blood CD4 and CD8 repertoires. In its TCRdb copy, this immuneACCESS table keeps in-frame sequences only and misses some clones. Where compared with another copy, unresolved V genes explain less than half of these, and the others have no known cause. The D gene and trimming were derived from the DNA, and the V and J assignments and clone size from that table. The sample profile shows around 140,000 clones; around 86% of them were found once. The top ten constitute around 15% of the sample.

As for this clone: No cognate antigen has been identified for it. Base-call qualities are not available, and no considerably larger clone is one nucleotide away.

The chain joins TRBV30 to TRBJ2-1; 8 bases in between match TRBD2. This receptor was identified in a human donor with alopecia areata. The sample in question was CD8+ T cells sorted from blood, obtained at week 0. The DNA sequence follows: TGTGCCTGGAGCGAAAACAAACACTACGGGAGGGGTGAGCAGTTCTTC. Its protein is CAWSENKHYGRGEQFF.